The clone carrying this TCR beta chain was detected many times. Its antigen is still unknown. Other DNA sequences within the sample encode an identical CDR3. The source of the sample is a study of shared clonotypes between healthy human individuals. Study-level results: Shared clonotypes across all four donors exceeded non-shared ones in generation probability.

Several immunoSEQ 96-well plates shared each subset's DNA, each plate a replicate. Profiling relied on immunoSEQ multiplex PCR, and the TCRdb table lists in-frame clones only, not all of them. The sample consists of around 2,000,000 clones, less than 95% of them appearing once. In the naive CD8 group, cells lacked CD45RO and were positively selected for CCR7, so terminally differentiated effector memory CD45RA+ cells were left out. All donors qualified as healthy HIV-negative adults and had experienced no recent acute infections or vaccinations. This TCR was sampled from a man aged 18-30 years in good health. The sequenced sample consisted of naive CD8+ T cells sorted from blood.

CDR3 sequence reads: CASSLGNQPQHF. The CDR3 region has the DNA TGTGCCAGCAGCTTAGGCAATCAGCCCCAGCATTTT. The chain has TRBV7-9 and TRBJ1-5, with no clear D. Germline CDR1 reads SEHNR; CDR2 reads FQNEAQ (reference sequence). The CDR3 sequence is 12 residues long. V lost 1 base and J lost 2, with 0 bases in between.